This is a list of T cell receptor beta chains from one sample in a study of breast tumors, draining lymph nodes, adjacent tissues. TCRdb re-derived calls from the multiplex PCR reads in MiXCR, one entry per CDR3 protein. This sample yields about 180,000 distinct CDR3 sequences, of which approximately 33% are seen a single time; about 4.5% belongs to the top ten. The source material was axillary lymph node tissue. The receptors originated from a female donor with breast cancer. Some clones in this sample may be carry-over from other donors' samples. The CDR3 runs from the conserved cysteine through the conserved F or W. The D gene is left open where the match is weak. Only part of the rows carry a size: once, few, many, or a class if the clone is expanded.

cdr3_nt cdr3_aa clone_size d_call j_call v_call
TGCAGCGTTGTACCCGGGACAGGGTGGAGAGACACCGGGGAGCTGTTTTTT CSVVPGTGWRDTGELFF many TRBD1 TRBJ2-2 TRBV29-1
TGTGCTAGTGGGTCCCTAGCGGGAGAGGCAGATACGCAGTATTTT CASGSLAGEADTQYF once TRBD2 TRBJ2-3 TRBV12-5
TGTGCCAGCAGCGTAGGGGTAGGGCTGGAGGGAGATACGCAGTATTTT CASSVGVGLEGDTQYF . . TRBJ2-3 TRBV9
TGTGCCAGCAGCTTAGGGGGCAGCCAAAATTCACCCCTCCACTTT CASSLGGSQNSPLHF many . TRBJ1-6 TRBV7-9
TGTGCCAGTTCAAAGGAACTAGTCACAGATACGCAGTATTTT CASSKELVTDTQYF many . TRBJ2-3 TRBV19
TGTGCCAGCAGTGAAGGGGATAACGGTCAAAACGAGCAGTACTTC CASSEGDNGQNEQYF many . TRBJ2-7 TRBV2
TGTGCCAGCAGTGACCAAACACAGGGATTAGGGGAGCTGTTTTTT CASSDQTQGLGELFF . . TRBJ2-2 TRBV6-4
TGTGCCAGCTCACCAGAGGGCCCTAACTATGGCCACACCGGGGAGCTGTTTTTT CASSPEGPNYGHTGELFF . . TRBJ2-2 TRBV18
. CASSDPALGNDGYTFGSGELFF . . TRBJ2-2 TRBV6-1
TGTGCCAGTACGAGGGGGGATAACACCGGGGAGCTGTTTTTT CASTRGDNTGELFF many . TRBJ2-2 TRBV19
TGTGCCAGCAGCTTACGGGCGGGGGCGCGAGGGGCCAACGTCCTGACTTTC CASSLRAGARGANVLTF many . TRBJ2-6 TRBV7-3
TGTGCCAGCAGCTTGCCGGCAGGGTACGATCAGCCCCAGCATTTT CASSLPAGYDQPQHF . . TRBJ1-5 TRBV13
TGTGCCAGCAGTTCCCCCCCAGATACGCAGTATTTT CASSSPPDTQYF many . TRBJ2-3 TRBV7-2
TGCAGCGTTCTTCCGGGGAGCTCTGGAAACACCATATATTTT CSVLPGSSGNTIYF many . TRBJ1-3 TRBV29-1
TGTGCCACCAGCAGAGATCCCCTCCTAGCGGGAGGGCCTCGTGAGACCCAGTACTTC CATSRDPLLAGGPRETQYF many TRBD2 TRBJ2-5 TRBV15
TGTGCCACCAGCGTTTATGGAACAGATACGCAGTATTTT CATSVYGTDTQYF many . TRBJ2-3 TRBV15
TGTGCCAGCCTATCTTTTCCCGGGACTAGCGGGGGGGCGTTCAATGAGCATTTT CASLSFPGTSGGAFNEHF . . TRBJ1-5 TRBV7-8
TGTGCCAGCAGCCAAGATAGGGCTGGAGATACGCAGTATTTT CASSQDRAGDTQYF . . TRBJ2-3 TRBV7-9
TGTGCCAGCAGCTCCCGGACTAGCGGGAGATCCGGGGAGCTGTTTTTT CASSSRTSGRSGELFF . TRBD2 TRBJ2-2 TRBV7-3
TGTGCCAGTAGTATTCCCCGCAGGGAAGGCTATGGCTACACCTTC CASSIPRREGYGYTF . . TRBJ1-2 TRBV19
TGTGCCAGCAGCTACGGCCGGGAGACCCAGTACTTC CASSYGRETQYF few . TRBJ2-5 TRBV7-3
TGTGCCAGCAGCTTAGGTGGAGGGGGCCGTGGCTACACCTTC CASSLGGGGRGYTF once TRBD1 TRBJ1-2 TRBV11-2
TGCGCCAGCTCAGCCGATGGGACCTCTCTTTACGAGCAGTACTTC CASSADGTSLYEQYF . . TRBJ2-7 TRBV5-1
TGTGCCAGCAGCTTAGATAAGCCCGGACTAGCGGGGGACACAGATACGCAGTATTTT CASSLDKPGLAGDTDTQYF once TRBD2 TRBJ2-3 TRBV11-2
TGCAGTGCTAGTCTGCCGGGACTACGGGAAAAACTGTTTTTT CSASLPGLREKLFF . . TRBJ1-4 TRBV20-1
TGTGCCAGCAGCTCCCTGGACGGTGAAAAACTGTTTTTT CASSSLDGEKLFF once . TRBJ1-4 TRBV7-9
TGTGCCAGCAGCTCTGGGACCAAAGATACGCAGTATTTT CASSSGTKDTQYF many . TRBJ2-3 TRBV7-9